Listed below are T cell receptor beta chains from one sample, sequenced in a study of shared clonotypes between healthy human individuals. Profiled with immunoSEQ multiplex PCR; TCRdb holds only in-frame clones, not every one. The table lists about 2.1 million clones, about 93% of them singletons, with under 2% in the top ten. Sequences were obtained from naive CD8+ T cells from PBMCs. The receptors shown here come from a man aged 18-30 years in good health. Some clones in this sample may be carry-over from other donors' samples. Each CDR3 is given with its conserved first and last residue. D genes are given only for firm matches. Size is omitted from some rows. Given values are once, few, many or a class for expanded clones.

CDR3aa: CASSEGVGTSYEQYF; CDR3nt: TGTGCCAGCAGTGAGGGGGTGGGCACCTCCTACGAGCAGTACTTC; abundance: .; j_gene: TRBJ2-7; v_gene: TRBV7-8; len: 15; d_gene: .
CDR3aa: CSVRGPAGATYEQYF; CDR3nt: TGCAGCGTCCGAGGGCCAGCAGGGGCGACCTACGAGCAGTACTTC; abundance: once; j_gene: TRBJ2-7; v_gene: TRBV29-1; len: 15; d_gene: .
CDR3aa: CASSPNKPPDSNQPQHF; CDR3nt: TGTGCCAGCAGTCCGAACAAACCCCCAGATAGCAATCAGCCCCAGCATTTT; abundance: .; j_gene: TRBJ1-5; v_gene: TRBV27; len: 17; d_gene: .
CDR3aa: CASSESGTSQETQYF; CDR3nt: TGTGCCAGCAGTGAAAGTGGGACTAGTCAAGAGACCCAGTACTTC; abundance: .; j_gene: TRBJ2-5; v_gene: TRBV6-1; len: 15; d_gene: TRBD2
CDR3aa: CARGINRAGFWGYTF; CDR3nt: TGTGCCAGGGGAATTAACAGGGCGGGCTTTTGGGGCTACACCTTC; abundance: .; j_gene: TRBJ1-2; v_gene: TRBV28; len: 15; d_gene: .
CDR3aa: CAIRGGAGNTIYF; CDR3nt: TGTGCCATCAGGGGAGGGGCTGGAAACACCATATATTTT; abundance: .; j_gene: TRBJ1-3; v_gene: TRBV10-3; len: 13; d_gene: .
CDR3aa: CASSSPSGSSYNEQFF; CDR3nt: TGTGCCAGCAGTTCCCCAAGCGGGAGCTCCTACAATGAGCAGTTCTTC; abundance: .; j_gene: TRBJ2-1; v_gene: TRBV28; len: 16; d_gene: TRBD2
CDR3aa: CASGTDTQYF; CDR3nt: TGCGCCAGCGGTACAGATACGCAGTATTTT; abundance: .; j_gene: TRBJ2-3; v_gene: TRBV10-2; len: 10; d_gene: .
CDR3aa: CASSEQGWNGYTF; CDR3nt: TGCGCCAGCAGTGAGCAGGGCTGGAACGGCTACACCTTC; abundance: .; j_gene: TRBJ1-2; v_gene: TRBV10-2; len: 13; d_gene: .
CDR3aa: CARSFKVVFGTASYEQYF; CDR3nt: TGTGCCAGAAGCTTTAAGGTGGTCTTCGGGACAGCATCCTACGAGCAGTACTTC; abundance: .; j_gene: TRBJ2-7; v_gene: TRBV5-3; len: 18; d_gene: TRBD1
CDR3aa: CASSPGSPGYNEQFF; CDR3nt: TGTGCCAGCAGCCCCGGCAGCCCCGGCTACAATGAGCAGTTCTTC; abundance: .; j_gene: TRBJ2-1; v_gene: TRBV28; len: 15; d_gene: .
CDR3aa: CASSATSGTYNEQFF; CDR3nt: TGTGCCAGCAGCGCAACTAGCGGGACTTACAATGAGCAGTTCTTC; abundance: .; j_gene: TRBJ2-1; v_gene: TRBV13; len: 15; d_gene: TRBD2
CDR3aa: CASRSGDLNTEAFF; CDR3nt: TGTGCCAGCAGGTCAGGGGATTTGAACACTGAAGCTTTCTTT; abundance: .; j_gene: TRBJ1-1; v_gene: TRBV27; len: 14; d_gene: .
CDR3aa: CASSPLWGGQETQYF; CDR3nt: TGTGCCAGCAGCCCCCTTTGGGGGGGGCAAGAGACCCAGTACTTC; abundance: .; j_gene: TRBJ2-5; v_gene: TRBV9; len: 15; d_gene: TRBD2
CDR3aa: CASTLWHPNTGELFF; CDR3nt: TGTGCCAGCACCCTATGGCACCCGAACACCGGGGAGCTGTTTTTT; abundance: once; j_gene: TRBJ2-2; v_gene: TRBV27; len: 15; d_gene: .
CDR3aa: CASSPRWGGIPSYEQYF; CDR3nt: TGTGCCAGCAGTCCCCGCTGGGGCGGGATACCCTCCTACGAGCAGTACTTC; abundance: .; j_gene: TRBJ2-7; v_gene: TRBV28; len: 17; d_gene: .
CDR3aa: CASSLGNSLYEQYF; CDR3nt: TGTGCCAGCAGCTTGGGGAATTCCCTCTACGAGCAGTACTTC; abundance: .; j_gene: TRBJ2-7; v_gene: TRBV5-6; len: 14; d_gene: .
CDR3aa: CASSLEPATTNEKLFF; CDR3nt: TGCGCCAGCAGCTTGGAACCGGCTACAACTAATGAAAAACTGTTTTTT; abundance: .; j_gene: TRBJ1-4; v_gene: TRBV5-1; len: 16; d_gene: .
CDR3aa: CASSSGNYGYTF; CDR3nt: TGTGCCAGCAGCTCAGGAAACTATGGCTACACCTTC; abundance: .; j_gene: TRBJ1-2; v_gene: TRBV9; len: 12; d_gene: .
CDR3aa: CASSLDSNNEQFF; CDR3nt: TGTGCCAGCAGCTTGGACTCAAACAATGAGCAGTTCTTC; abundance: .; j_gene: TRBJ2-1; v_gene: TRBV5-6; len: 13; d_gene: .
CDR3aa: CASSWTGGAYNEQFF; CDR3nt: TGCGCCAGCAGTTGGACAGGGGGAGCATACAATGAGCAGTTCTTC; abundance: few; j_gene: TRBJ2-1; v_gene: TRBV4-1; len: 15; d_gene: TRBD1
CDR3aa: CAISESGTGRGETQYF; CDR3nt: TGTGCCATCAGTGAGTCGGGTACAGGGCGCGGAGAGACCCAGTACTTC; abundance: .; j_gene: TRBJ2-5; v_gene: TRBV10-3; len: 16; d_gene: .
CDR3aa: CAISTGELVNTEAFF; CDR3nt: TGTGCCATCAGCACAGGGGAATTGGTGAACACTGAAGCTTTCTTT; abundance: .; j_gene: TRBJ1-1; v_gene: TRBV10-3; len: 15; d_gene: TRBD1
CDR3aa: CASSIMQAREKYF; CDR3nt: TGTGCCAGTAGTATTATGCAGGCGCGGGAAAAGTACTTC; abundance: few; j_gene: TRBJ2-4; v_gene: TRBV19; len: 13; d_gene: .
CDR3aa: CASSQTPGGVGAFF; CDR3nt: TGCGCCAGCAGCCAGACCCCTGGGGGGGTTGGGGCTTTCTTT; abundance: .; j_gene: TRBJ1-1; v_gene: TRBV4-1; len: 14; d_gene: .
CDR3aa: CASRTSGNSYNEQFF; CDR3nt: TGTGCCAGCCGGACTAGCGGCAACTCCTACAATGAGCAGTTCTTC; abundance: .; j_gene: TRBJ2-1; v_gene: TRBV27; len: 15; d_gene: TRBD2
CDR3aa: CAWAGRGPSGNTIYF; CDR3nt: TGTGCGTGGGCGGGCAGGGGGCCCTCTGGAAACACCATATATTTT; abundance: .; j_gene: TRBJ1-3; v_gene: TRBV7-9; len: 15; d_gene: TRBD1
CDR3aa: CASSPGLALYEQYF; CDR3nt: TGTGCCAGCAGCCCGGGACTAGCGCTATACGAGCAGTACTTC; abundance: .; j_gene: TRBJ2-7; v_gene: TRBV11-2; len: 14; d_gene: TRBD2
CDR3aa: CASSQEMIEYNEQFF; CDR3nt: TGTGCCAGCAGCCAAGAAATGATTGAGTACAATGAGCAGTTCTTC; abundance: .; j_gene: TRBJ2-1; v_gene: TRBV4-2; len: 15; d_gene: .
CDR3aa: CAWSVLHSSRGALGTEAFF; CDR3nt: TGTGCCTGGAGTGTTCTACACTCCAGTCGGGGGGCCCTGGGGACTGAAGCTTTCTTT; abundance: .; j_gene: TRBJ1-1; v_gene: TRBV30; len: 19; d_gene: .